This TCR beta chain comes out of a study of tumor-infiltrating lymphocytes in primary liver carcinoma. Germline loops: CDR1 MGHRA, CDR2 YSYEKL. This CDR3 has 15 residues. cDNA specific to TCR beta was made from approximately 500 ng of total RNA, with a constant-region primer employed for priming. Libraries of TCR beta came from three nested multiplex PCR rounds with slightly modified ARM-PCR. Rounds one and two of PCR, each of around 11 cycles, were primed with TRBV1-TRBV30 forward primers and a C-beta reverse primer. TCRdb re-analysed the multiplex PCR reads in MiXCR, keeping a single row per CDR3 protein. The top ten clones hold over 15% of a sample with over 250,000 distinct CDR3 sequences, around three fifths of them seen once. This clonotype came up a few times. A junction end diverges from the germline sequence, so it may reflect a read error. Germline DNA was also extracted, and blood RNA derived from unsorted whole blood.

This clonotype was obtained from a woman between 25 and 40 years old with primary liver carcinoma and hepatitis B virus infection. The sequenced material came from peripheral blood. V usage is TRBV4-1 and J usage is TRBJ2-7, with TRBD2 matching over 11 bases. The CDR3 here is CTSSRPTSGNYEQYF. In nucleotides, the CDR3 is TGCACCAGTAGCCGTCCGACTAGCGGGAACTACGAGCAGTACTTC.